This T cell receptor (beta chain) was sequenced in a study of glioma-infiltrating T cells after dendritic cell vaccination. A few counts support this clone. Method: immunoSEQ multiplex PCR; TCRdb's copy keeps in-frame clones and lacks some. The data contain around 97,000 clones, 81% of them singletons. V lost 0 bases and J 2 bases, leaving 17 bases between the germline ends. Germline values: CDR1 SEHNR, CDR2 FQNEAQ (reference sequence). CDR3 size: 17 residues. Sequencing was performed on blood, taken before dendritic cell vaccination. This receptor was taken from a human donor with glioblastoma. V gene TRBV7-9 combines with J gene TRBJ2-7, with D hard to call. CDR3 coding DNA: TGTGCCAGCAGCTTAGCCGGCGACTGGCGGTTGGCCTACGAGCAGTACTTC. It yields the protein CASSLAGDWRLAYEQYF. The whole variable domain, filled in from reference TRBV7-9 and TRBJ2-7, reads DTGVSQNPRHKITKRGQNVTFRCDPISEHNRLYWYRQTLGQGPEFLTYFQNEAQLEKSRLLSDRFSAERPKGSFSTLEIQRTEQGDSAMYLCASSLAGDWRLAYEQYFGPGTRLTVT.